This TCR beta chain was recovered during a study of shared clonotypes between healthy human individuals. Remarks on this clone: Its target is unknown.

The CDR3 is made up of 13 amino acids. CDR1 and CDR2 (germline): MNHEY, SMNVEV (reference sequence). Trimming stripped 4 bases from V and 9 bases from J, with 13 bases between. Authors' methods: From ImmunoSEQ came sequences covering only the junction and carrying no quality scores, so filtering differed. Sequenced by immunoSEQ multiplex PCR; TCRdb stores in-frame clones only, minus some. Clonal size and the V and J genes are those of that table, whereas D and trimming came from the DNA. The sample has about 1.1 million clones, about 80% seen once. Study conclusions and caveats: The study found lower generation probabilities in non-shared clonotypes than in those shared by all four donors. The rarefaction results pointed to incomplete sorted-subset sequencing despite large depth. The study drew on few donors, limiting represented genetic and exposure-history diversity.

The clonotype originates from a man aged 18 to 29 in good health. Some clones in this sample may be carry-over from other donors' samples. The specimen sequenced was memory CD4+ T cells from PBMCs. The subset is: CD45RA-negative fraction. The gene calls are TRBV27 and TRBJ2-1; unclear D gene. CDR3 loop: CASSSQRYSEQFF. CDR3 DNA: TGTGCCAGCAGTTCCCAACGGTATAGTGAGCAGTTCTTC.